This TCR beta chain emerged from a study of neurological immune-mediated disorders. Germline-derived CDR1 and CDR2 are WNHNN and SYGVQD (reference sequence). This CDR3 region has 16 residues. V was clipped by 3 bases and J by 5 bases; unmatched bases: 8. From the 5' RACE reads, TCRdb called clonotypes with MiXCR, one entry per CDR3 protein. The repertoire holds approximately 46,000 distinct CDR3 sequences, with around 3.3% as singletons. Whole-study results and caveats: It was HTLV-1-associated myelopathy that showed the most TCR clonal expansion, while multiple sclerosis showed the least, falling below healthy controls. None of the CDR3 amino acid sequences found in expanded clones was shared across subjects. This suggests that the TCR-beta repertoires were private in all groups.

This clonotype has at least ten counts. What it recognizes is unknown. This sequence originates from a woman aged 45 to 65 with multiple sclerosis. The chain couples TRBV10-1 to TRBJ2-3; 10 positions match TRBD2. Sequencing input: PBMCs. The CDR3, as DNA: TGCGCCAGCAGTGATTCCCTAGCGGGAGATGTAGATACGCAGTATTTT. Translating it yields CASSDSLAGDVDTQYF.